This TCR beta chain stems from a study of cytomegalovirus exposure and HLA in healthy donors. The study, taken as a whole, reports: In a later analysis, specific HLA alleles were associated with approximately 17,000 TCR beta sequences at a 0.05 false discovery rate. In vitro data verified a few CMV-associated chains as specific for CMV antigens. In a later analysis, HLA-associated beta chains showed higher expansion and lower generation probabilities than comparable chains.

Details on this clone: Antigen: not known.

13 Jbeta primers and 60 Vbeta primers were used for the PCR. Methods used by the authors: An analysis that came later counted roughly 80 million unique TCR beta chains, 10 million to 11 million shared. The method was immunoSEQ multiplex PCR; TCRdb's version includes in-frame clones alone and lacks a portion of them. D and trimming were read from the DNA, whereas the V and J calls and clone size are those reported in that table. Among a few hundred thousand clones listed, more than 80% were seen once. Trimming cost V 1 base and J 4 bases; bases outside gene matches: 6. The CDR3 extends over 15 amino acids. The germline CDR1 and CDR2 sequences are SGDLS and YYNGEE.

This clonotype was obtained from a man aged 25-40 years in good health and CMV-seronegative. The J gene is TRBJ2-7, the V gene TRBV9; 9 nucleotides match TRBD1. Sequenced input: PBMCs. The CDR3 protein is CASSVKGTGSYEQYF. The DNA of the CDR3 is TGTGCCAGCAGCGTAAAGGGGACAGGGTCGTACGAGCAGTACTTC.